The rows below give T cell receptor beta chains drawn from one sample of a study of cytomegalovirus exposure and HLA in healthy donors. Clones were sequenced by immunoSEQ multiplex PCR, and TCRdb holds only the in-frame ones, with some missing. The table lists roughly 100,000 clones, 65% to 80% of them singletons. The sequenced material came from PBMCs. These receptors all come from a man in his 60s in good health and CMV-seronegative. Each CDR3 is given without its conserved first and last residue.

CDR3aa: ASSMVAGSSYEQY; v_gene: TRBV19
CDR3aa: ASSAETGAEQY; v_gene: TRBV2
CDR3aa: SVDGTGRTEAF; v_gene: TRBV29-1
CDR3aa: ASSLVPPGQGYHEQY; v_gene: TRBV11-2
CDR3aa: ASSHGQGHEQY; v_gene: TRBV11-3
CDR3aa: AISEGTGATYEQY; v_gene: TRBV10-3
CDR3aa: ASSSSRVNPNQPQH; v_gene: TRBV28
CDR3aa: ASSLKGATNEKLF; v_gene: TRBV7-9
CDR3aa: AWHRLGQGVGEQY; v_gene: TRBV30
CDR3aa: ASSPGQNSYNSPLH; v_gene: TRBV5-1
CDR3aa: ASTLGDTQY; v_gene: TRBV5-1
CDR3aa: ASSFGTGVPNQPQH; v_gene: TRBV5-8
CDR3aa: ASSVESEARTEAF; v_gene: TRBV9
CDR3aa: AWTRQPNQPQH; v_gene: TRBV30
CDR3aa: ASSVGSGGYT; v_gene: TRBV9
CDR3aa: ASSEPDIRNSPLH; v_gene: TRBV25-1
CDR3aa: ASRQFLNTEAF; v_gene: TRBV2
CDR3aa: ASSYDGWGDSPLH; v_gene: TRBV6-5
CDR3aa: ASSLWTTGANVLT; v_gene: TRBV5-1
CDR3aa: ASSYGGTSRTQY; v_gene: TRBV6-5
CDR3aa: ASSLRASGGSSTDTQY; v_gene: TRBV7-2
CDR3aa: ASNDWIATQY; v_gene: TRBV2
CDR3aa: ASSQVQTGGGPDTQY; v_gene: TRBV4-1
CDR3aa: ASSLMGQGGNTIY; v_gene: TRBV11-2
CDR3aa: ASSVSVLTEAF; v_gene: TRBV9
CDR3aa: ASSPSRGVRTQY; v_gene: TRBV18
CDR3aa: ASSLASGAYYEQY; v_gene: TRBV7-2
CDR3aa: ASTGQGKGYGYT; v_gene: TRBV2
CDR3aa: ASRGQGEGETQY; v_gene: TRBV28
CDR3aa: ASSYVAGGAETQY; v_gene: TRBV7-9
CDR3aa: AWKADRVETGELF; v_gene: TRBV30
CDR3aa: ASSLGTGGLFGEAF; v_gene: TRBV7-9
CDR3aa: ASSQQGSSPLH; v_gene: TRBV7-9
CDR3aa: ASSGLTGGPETQY; v_gene: TRBV4-1
CDR3aa: ASSLRGTEAF; v_gene: TRBV5-4
CDR3aa: ASSLEAGTLGYT; v_gene: TRBV7-2
CDR3aa: ASSLGGSGGYNEQF; v_gene: TRBV7-3
CDR3aa: ASSADRGNYGYT; v_gene: TRBV19
CDR3aa: ASSLGQDTQY; v_gene: TRBV11-1
CDR3aa: ATSTGSGGTQETQY; v_gene: TRBV15
CDR3aa: ASSPVYRMNTEAF; v_gene: TRBV19
CDR3aa: ASSLTYAGPNTGELF; v_gene: TRBV7-3
CDR3aa: ASSFGGDSYNEQF; v_gene: TRBV11-2
CDR3aa: ASSSGTGYGANVLT; v_gene: TRBV9
CDR3aa: ASSPRDRGGGTQY; v_gene: TRBV6-5
CDR3aa: ASSLERGNEQF; v_gene: TRBV7-2
CDR3aa: ASTPTGGWLYGYT; v_gene: TRBV27
CDR3aa: ASSSAGGVMSEAF; v_gene: TRBV18
CDR3aa: ASTRGTTPYEQY; v_gene: TRBV25-1
CDR3aa: ASLQVGGRVTDTQY; v_gene: TRBV4-3